The clone carrying this TCR beta chain showed up just once. The antigen is not known. Assay used: immunoSEQ multiplex PCR; TCRdb lists only in-frame clones, some missing. The table records 36,000 or so clones, about 87% of them present only once. This record belongs to a study of OX40 agonist ivuxolimab in advanced cancers. The wider study: A history of anti-PD-1, anti-PD-L1 or anti-CTLA-4 therapy was acceptable, and 40% had some. Two cutaneous melanoma patients and one hepatocellular carcinoma patient, three in all, had partial responses.

It was autoimmune disease history or systemic immunosuppression that excluded patients. Notes on the study in general: With doses of 0.1-3.0 mg/kg, partial responders showed among the lowest clonal expansion.

V was pared by 4 bases and J by 4 bases, with 19 bases between. There are 16 residues in the CDR3. Germline lookup yields CDR1 SGHAT and CDR2 FQNNGV. The sample here was CD4+ or CD8+ T cells sorted from blood, taken in a trial of the OX40 agonist ivuxolimab. The chain joins TRBV11-2 to TRBJ2-5; D gene ambiguous. The TCR was taken from an adult with an advanced solid tumor such as melanoma, head and neck, liver or kidney cancer. In DNA form, the CDR3 reads TGTGCCAGCAGCTGGACCTGGACCTACCCCCCAGAGACCCAGTACTTC. This sequence encodes CASSWTWTYPPETQYF.